This TCR beta chain was found in a study of shared clonotypes between healthy human individuals. Over several immunoSEQ plates, each subset's genomic DNA was distributed in even portions. TCRdb's table, derived via immunoSEQ multiplex PCR, lists solely in-frame clones and lacks some. The data contain under 1,100,000 clones, 78% of them seen just once; the ten biggest clones take up 0.5% to 0.65%. Germline loops: CDR1 SGHDT, CDR2 YYEEEE. J lost 2 bases, V lost 0 bases, and 4 bases had no gene match. The CDR3 contains 15 residues. This receptor was identified in a man younger than 35 in good health. Some clones in this sample may be carry-over from other donors' samples. Material for sequencing was memory CD4+ T cells from PBMCs. The subset: CD45RA-negative fraction. This chain uses TRBV5-6 with TRBJ2-5; 7 bases map to TRBD1. The CDR3 DNA reads TGTGCCAGCAGCTTGGCCGGGACAGAACAAGAGACCCAGTACTTC. It specifies CASSLAGTEQETQYF. The whole variable domain, remainder taken from reference TRBV5-6 and TRBJ2-5, is DAGVTQSPTHLIKTRGQQVTLRCSPKSGHDTVSWYQQALGQGPQFIFQYYEEEERQRGNFPDRFSGHQFPNYSSELNVNALLLGDSALYLCASSLAGTEQETQYFGPGTRLLVL.